This TCR beta chain was profiled in a study of T cell responses to AZD1222 COVID-19 vaccine. Overall study findings and caveats: The donor cohort was predominantly white British with a female majority, and clonal diversity may have been underestimated.

This clone was seen a few times. Its antigen is unknown. The repertoire was sequenced with immunoSEQ multiplex PCR; TCRdb's copy has only in-frame clones and lacks some. The sample records 140,000 to 150,000 clones, approximately 85% being singletons. Trimming at V came to 5 bases and at J to 5 bases, leaving 11 bases not matched to a gene. The CDR3 runs 17 residues. Germline CDR1 reads MNHEY; CDR2 reads SMNVEV (reference sequence). The material was peripheral blood, obtained on day 0 of AZD1222 vaccination. The chain recombines TRBV27 with TRBJ1-4, with TRBD1 matching over 10 bases. This TCR was recovered from an adult in good health. DNA for the CDR3: TGTGCCAGCAGTAGAGACAGGGGGCTTACGGGGAATGAAAAACTGTTTTTT. Its translation: CASSRDRGLTGNEKLFF.